A single sample is the source of the 9 T cell receptor beta chains below, sequenced in a study of T cells in Graves' hyperthyroidism and ophthalmopathy. Amplification of TCR beta CDR3 regions was performed using RNA transcripts as template. RT-PCR in the first round (using the HTBI primer set) targeted the TCR CDR3. TCRdb redid the calling of the multiplex PCR reads with MiXCR, one entry per CDR3 protein. Of 490,000 or so distinct CDR3 sequences listed, over 35% were seen once; the top ten hold about 43%. The sample was peripheral blood or thyroid tissue (not recorded which). The receptors shown here come from an adult woman with Graves' disease, either hyperthyroidism or ophthalmopathy (not recorded which).

In regard to this clonotype: This clone may be a read error of a much larger clone one base away. For the CDR3, the DNA is TGTGCCAGCAGCGGAACCCCGGCGGCTAATGAAAAACTGCTTTTT. It is translated as CASSGTPAANEKLLF. The chain uses TRBV9 and TRBJ1-4; D is unresolved. The CDR3 length is 15 residues. CDR1 is SGDLS and CDR2 is YYNGEE in the germline V gene.

The chain employs TRBV24-1 and TRBJ1-1; D gene unclear. The V gene lost 3 bases and the J gene lost 7 bases, with 5 bases spanning the gap. Germline CDR1 is KGHDR and CDR2 is SFDVKD. This CDR3 region has 11 residues. As DNA, the CDR3 is TGTGCCACCAGTGATGGTGTTGAAGCTTTCTTT. This codes for CATSDGVEAFF.

The gene calls are TRBV7-2 and TRBJ1-5; 11 bases line up with TRBD1. The germline V gene encodes CDR1 SGHTA and CDR2 FQGNSA. The CDR3 has 20 residues. The V and J ends lost 6 bases and 9 bases, in that order; junction bases with no gene match: 25. CDR3 amino acids: CASRPTGTGGGGQGLRPQHF. In DNA, the CDR3 is TGTGCCAGCAGGCCAACCGGGACAGGGGGGGGGGGCCAAGGTCTTCGGCCCCAGCATTTT.

This clonotype was counted between two and nine times. The chain recombines TRBV29-1 with TRBJ1-1, with D unresolved. Germline assignment: CDR1 SQVTM and CDR2 ANQGSEA. This CDR3 contains 11 residues. V shed 8 bases and J shed 4 bases, with 11 bases lying between them. The CDR3 DNA follows: TGCAGCTTAGAAAGGGCCACTGAAGCTTTCTTT. It is translated as CSLERATEAFF.

This chain joins TRBV30 and TRBJ1-5, with D perhaps TRBD1 (6 bases). Looked up from germline, CDR1 is GTSNPN and CDR2 is SVGIG (reference sequence). V lost 2 bases and J lost 6, with 11 bases in between. CDR3 length: 13 amino acids. This CDR3 reads CAWSSQGSQPQHF. The CDR3 DNA reads TGTGCCTGGAGTTCACAGGGAAGTCAGCCCCAGCATTTT.

The chain carries TRBV7-2 and TRBJ2-2; TRBD2 agrees at 10 bases. Trimming took 4 bases from V and 5 from J; bases not matched to a gene: 10. Germline-derived CDR1 and CDR2 are SGHTA and FQGNSA. The CDR3 has 17 amino acids. CDR3 amino acids: CASSWDLAGVRTGELFF. The DNA of the CDR3 is TGTGCCAGCAGCTGGGATCTAGCGGGAGTCCGGACCGGGGAGCTGTTTTTT. Using reference TRBV7-2 and TRBJ2-2 for the parts outside the CDR3, the full variable domain is GAGVSQSPSNKVTEKGKDVELRCDPISGHTALYWYRQSLGQGLEFLIYFQGNSAPDKSGLPSDRFSAERTGGSVSTLTIQRTQQEDSAVYLCASSWDLAGVRTGELFFGEGSRLTVL.

The CDR3 is CASSWTGNYGYTF. For the CDR3, the DNA is TGTGCCAGCAGTTGGACAGGGAACTATGGCTACACCTTC. The J gene is TRBJ1-2, the V gene TRBV12-3 or TRBV12-4; TRBD1 matches at 8 bases. Trimming removed 4 bases from V and 2 bases from J; junction bases left unmatched: 0. The CDR3 extends over 13 amino acids.

This clonotype was picked up many times. The chain couples TRBV7-2 to TRBJ2-2; D not resolved. V was pared by 3 bases and J by 3 bases, with 8 bases between. Germline V gene lookup returns CDR1 SGHTA and CDR2 FQGNSA. The CDR3 runs 14 residues. This CDR3 reads CASSFHQYTGELFF. The CDR3 DNA sequence: TGTGCCAGCAGCTTCCATCAATACACCGGGGAGCTGTTTTTT.

The chain has TRBV10-2 and TRBJ1-2, with D possibly matching TRBD1 (5 bases). Germline CDR1 is WSHSY and CDR2 is SAAADI. Trimming cost V 1 base and J 6 bases, with 12 bases left between them. This CDR3 region has 14 residues. The CDR3 region has the DNA TGCGCCAGCAGTGAGTTCAGGGTCGGTAATGGCTACACCTTC. Its translation: CASSEFRVGNGYTF.